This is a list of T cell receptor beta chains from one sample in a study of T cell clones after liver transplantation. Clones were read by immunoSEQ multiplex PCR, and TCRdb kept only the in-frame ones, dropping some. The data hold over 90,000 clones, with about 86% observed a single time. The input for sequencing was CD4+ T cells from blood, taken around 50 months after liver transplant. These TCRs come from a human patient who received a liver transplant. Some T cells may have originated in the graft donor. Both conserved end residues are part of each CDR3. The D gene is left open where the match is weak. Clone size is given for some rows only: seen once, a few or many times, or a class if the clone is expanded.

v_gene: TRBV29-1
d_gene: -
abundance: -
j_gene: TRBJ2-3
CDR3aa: CSVESVGVGSDTQYF
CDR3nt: TGCAGCGTTGAATCGGTGGGGGTGGGCTCAGATACGCAGTATTTT

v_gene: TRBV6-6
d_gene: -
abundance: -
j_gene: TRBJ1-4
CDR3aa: CASTKTGTSNEKLFF
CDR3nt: TGTGCCAGCACTAAAACCGGGACAAGTAATGAAAAACTGTTTTTT

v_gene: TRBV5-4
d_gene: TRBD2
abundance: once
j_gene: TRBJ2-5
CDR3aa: CASSLPSGETQYF
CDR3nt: TGTGCCAGCAGCTTACCTAGCGGGGAGACCCAGTACTTC

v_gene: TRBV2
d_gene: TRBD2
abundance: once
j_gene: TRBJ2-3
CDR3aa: CASSVGTSGTDTQYF
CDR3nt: TGTGCCAGCAGCGTAGGGACTAGCGGGACAGATACGCAGTATTTT

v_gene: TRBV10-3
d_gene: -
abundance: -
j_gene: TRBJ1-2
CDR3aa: CAISEVGGNGYTF
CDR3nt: TGTGCCATCAGTGAGGTGGGAGGGAATGGCTACACCTTC

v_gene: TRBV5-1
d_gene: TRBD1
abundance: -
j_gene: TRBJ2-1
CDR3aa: CASSFRPDRVNEQFF
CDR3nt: TGCGCCAGCAGCTTTCGACCCGACAGGGTTAATGAGCAGTTCTTC

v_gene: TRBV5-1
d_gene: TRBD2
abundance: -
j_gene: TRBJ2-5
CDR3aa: CASSLRPSGAQETQYF
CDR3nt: TGCGCCAGCAGCTTGAGGCCTAGCGGGGCCCAAGAGACCCAGTACTTC

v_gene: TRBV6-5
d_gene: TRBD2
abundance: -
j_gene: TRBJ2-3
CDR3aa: CASSYEAGGTDTQYF
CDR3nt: TGTGCCAGCAGTTACGAAGCGGGGGGCACAGATACGCAGTATTTT

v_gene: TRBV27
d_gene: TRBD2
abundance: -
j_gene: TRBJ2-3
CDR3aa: CASSFLAGVLDTQYF
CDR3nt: TGTGCCAGCAGTTTTCTAGCGGGAGTGTTAGATACGCAGTATTTT

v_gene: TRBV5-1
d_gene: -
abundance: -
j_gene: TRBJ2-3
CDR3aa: CASSLGLDYTDTQYF
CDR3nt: TGCGCCAGCAGCTTGGGACTAGACTACACAGATACGCAGTATTTT

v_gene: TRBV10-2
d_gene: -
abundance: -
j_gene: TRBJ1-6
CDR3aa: CASSREVRRPLHF
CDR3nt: TGCGCCAGCAGTCGGGAGGTTAGAAGACCCCTCCACTTT

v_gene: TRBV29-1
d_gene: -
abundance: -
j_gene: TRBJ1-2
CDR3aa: CSGISGRGYGYTF
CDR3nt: TGCAGCGGTATCTCGGGTCGGGGGTATGGCTACACCTTC

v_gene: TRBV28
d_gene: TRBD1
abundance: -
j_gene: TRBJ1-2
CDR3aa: CASSGDRVTNYGYTF
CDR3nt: TGTGCCAGCAGTGGGGACAGGGTAACCAACTATGGCTACACCTTC

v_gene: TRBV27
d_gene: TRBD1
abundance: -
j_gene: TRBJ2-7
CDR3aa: CASRRFEDRAEQYF
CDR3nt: TGTGCCAGCAGGCGTTTTGAGGACAGGGCCGAGCAGTACTTC

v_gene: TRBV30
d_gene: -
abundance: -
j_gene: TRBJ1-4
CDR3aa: CAWRGQGNEKLFF
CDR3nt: TGTGCCTGGAGAGGCCAGGGGAATGAAAAACTGTTTTTT

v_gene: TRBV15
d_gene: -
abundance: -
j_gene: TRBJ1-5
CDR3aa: CATSREGVGNQPQHF
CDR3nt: TGTGCCACCAGCAGAGAAGGGGTGGGCAATCAGCCCCAGCATTTT

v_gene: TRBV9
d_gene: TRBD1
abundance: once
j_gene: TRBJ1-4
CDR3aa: CASSVDDSPGGEKLFF
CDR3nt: TGTGCCAGCAGCGTAGATGACAGCCCAGGGGGTGAAAAACTGTTTTTT

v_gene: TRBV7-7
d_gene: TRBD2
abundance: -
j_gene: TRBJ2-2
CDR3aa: CASSLGTSGTTGELFF
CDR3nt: TGTGCCAGCAGCTTGGGCACTAGCGGGACGACCGGGGAGCTGTTTTTT

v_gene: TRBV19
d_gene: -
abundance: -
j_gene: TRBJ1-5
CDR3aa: CASSGQYSNQPQHF
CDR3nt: TGTGCCAGTAGCGGACAGTATAGCAATCAGCCCCAGCATTTT

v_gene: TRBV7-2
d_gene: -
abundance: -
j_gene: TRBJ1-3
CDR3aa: CASSREGPFRNTIYF
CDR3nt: TGTGCCAGCAGCCGGGAGGGTCCTTTCAGAAACACCATATATTTT

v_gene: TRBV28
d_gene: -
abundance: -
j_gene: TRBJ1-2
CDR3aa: CASTGNYGYTF
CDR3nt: TGTGCCAGCACTGGAAACTATGGCTACACCTTC

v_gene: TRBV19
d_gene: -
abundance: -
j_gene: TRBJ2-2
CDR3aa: CASRSRANTGELFF
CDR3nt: TGTGCCAGTAGATCCAGGGCGAACACCGGGGAGCTGTTTTTT

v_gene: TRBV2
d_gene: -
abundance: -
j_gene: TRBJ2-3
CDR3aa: CASTPTTNTDTQYF
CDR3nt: TGTGCCAGCACCCCGACGACCAACACAGATACGCAGTATTTT

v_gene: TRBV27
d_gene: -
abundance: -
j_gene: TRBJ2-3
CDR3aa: CASSLSSATDTQYF
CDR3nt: TGTGCCAGCAGTTTATCTTCCGCCACAGATACGCAGTATTTT

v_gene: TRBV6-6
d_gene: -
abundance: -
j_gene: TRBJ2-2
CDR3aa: CASSDRQGVGELFF
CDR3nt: TGTGCCAGCAGTGACAGGCAGGGAGTCGGGGAGCTGTTTTTT

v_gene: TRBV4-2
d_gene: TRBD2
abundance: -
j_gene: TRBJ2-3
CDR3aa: CASSQEASGRLDTQYF
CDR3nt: TGTGCCAGCAGCCAAGAGGCTAGCGGGAGATTAGATACGCAGTATTTT

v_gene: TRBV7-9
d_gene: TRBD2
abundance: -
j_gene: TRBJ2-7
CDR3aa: CASSLEATSGQLSYEQYF
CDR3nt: TGTGCCAGCAGCTTAGAGGCTACTAGCGGCCAACTTTCCTACGAGCAGTACTTC

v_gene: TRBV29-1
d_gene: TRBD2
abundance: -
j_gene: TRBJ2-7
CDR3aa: CSARTSGRTYEQYF
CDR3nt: TGCAGCGCCCGGACTAGCGGGAGGACCTACGAGCAGTACTTC

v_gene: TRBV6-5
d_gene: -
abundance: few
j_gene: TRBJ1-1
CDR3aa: CASSSSTEAFF
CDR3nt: TGTGCCAGCAGTTCAAGTACTGAAGCTTTCTTT

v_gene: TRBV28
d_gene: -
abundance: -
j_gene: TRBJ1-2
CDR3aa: CASRSWDGHDYGYTF
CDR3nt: TGTGCCAGCAGATCCTGGGACGGACATGACTATGGCTACACCTTC

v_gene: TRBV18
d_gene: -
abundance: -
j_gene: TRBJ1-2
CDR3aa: CATTGNYGYTF
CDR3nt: TGTGCCACCACAGGGAACTATGGCTACACCTTC

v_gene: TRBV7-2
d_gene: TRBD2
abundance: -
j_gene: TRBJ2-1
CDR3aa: CASSLTSSGSGSYNEQFF
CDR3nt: TGTGCCAGCAGCTTAACTTCTAGCGGGAGTGGGTCCTACAATGAGCAGTTCTTC

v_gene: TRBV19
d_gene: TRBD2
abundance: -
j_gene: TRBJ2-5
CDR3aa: CASGSGGTQETQYF
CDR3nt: TGTGCCAGTGGTAGCGGGGGAACTCAAGAGACCCAGTACTTC

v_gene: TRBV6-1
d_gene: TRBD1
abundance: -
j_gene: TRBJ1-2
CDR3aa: CASRDRGRVYGYTF
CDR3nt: TGTGCCAGCAGGGACAGGGGGCGCGTCTATGGCTACACCTTC

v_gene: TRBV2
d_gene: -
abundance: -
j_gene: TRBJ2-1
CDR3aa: CASSELGYNEQFF
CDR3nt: TGTGCCAGCAGTGAATTGGGTTACAATGAGCAGTTCTTC

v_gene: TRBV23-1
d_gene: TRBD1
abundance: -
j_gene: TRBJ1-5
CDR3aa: CASTNHRGRDQPQHF
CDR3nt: TGCGCCAGCACCAATCACAGGGGGCGAGATCAGCCCCAGCATTTT

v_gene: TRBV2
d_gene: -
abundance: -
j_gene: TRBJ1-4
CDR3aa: CASRYNQGAREKLFF
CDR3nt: TGTGCCAGCAGATATAATCAGGGTGCGCGAGAAAAACTGTTTTTT

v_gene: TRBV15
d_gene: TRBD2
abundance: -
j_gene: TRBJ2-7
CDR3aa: CATSQAGGMRREQYF
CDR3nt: TGTGCCACCAGCCAAGCGGGGGGGATGAGACGGGAGCAGTACTTC

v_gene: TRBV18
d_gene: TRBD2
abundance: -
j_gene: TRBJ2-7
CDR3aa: CASSPPIGLAGGLYEQYF
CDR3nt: TGTGCCAGCTCACCACCGATCGGACTAGCGGGGGGGCTCTACGAGCAGTACTTC

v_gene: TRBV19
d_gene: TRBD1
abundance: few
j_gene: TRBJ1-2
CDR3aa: CASSPGDSLRGYTF
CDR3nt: TGTGCCAGTAGTCCAGGGGACAGCTTGAGGGGCTACACCTTC

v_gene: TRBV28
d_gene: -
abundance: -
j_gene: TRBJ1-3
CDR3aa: CASSFPLGDHSGNTIYF
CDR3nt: TGTGCCAGCAGCTTTCCTCTGGGGGACCATTCTGGAAACACCATATATTTT

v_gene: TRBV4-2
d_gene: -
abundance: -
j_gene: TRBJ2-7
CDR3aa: CASSQDQSEQYF
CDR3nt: TGTGCCAGCAGCCAAGATCAAAGCGAGCAGTACTTC